This paragraph covers one T cell receptor beta chain sequence. Its specificity is unknown. Germline CDR1 reads MNHNS; CDR2 reads SASEGT. Trimming pared 3 bases from V and 1 base from J, leaving 9 bases between. The CDR3 has 14 residues. The data were taken from a study of CD8 T cells in ankylosing spondylitis. Overall study findings and caveats: In synovial fluid and blood from reactive arthritis, some motif variants were previously reported. Within ankylosing spondylitis blood, a TCR beta motif made up of several highly homologous variants appeared to be characteristic. Researchers report that disease-linked clones proved CD8+ and relatively rare in peripheral blood. Matched ankylosing spondylitis synovial fluid reportedly contained a significantly enriched population of disease-linked clones.

TCRdb processed the 5' RACE reads anew with MiXCR; each CDR3 protein has one entry. Of over 450,000 distinct CDR3 sequences listed, about 13% are singletons. The chain has TRBV6-1 and TRBJ2-5, with D uncertain. Sequences were obtained from blood, either unsorted or a sorted T cell fraction (not recorded which). The receptor was isolated from a male donor with ankylosing spondylitis. The CDR3 sequence is CASSDRPAQETQYF. DNA for the CDR3: TGTGCCAGCAGTGACCGGCCAGCCCAAGAGACCCAGTACTTC.